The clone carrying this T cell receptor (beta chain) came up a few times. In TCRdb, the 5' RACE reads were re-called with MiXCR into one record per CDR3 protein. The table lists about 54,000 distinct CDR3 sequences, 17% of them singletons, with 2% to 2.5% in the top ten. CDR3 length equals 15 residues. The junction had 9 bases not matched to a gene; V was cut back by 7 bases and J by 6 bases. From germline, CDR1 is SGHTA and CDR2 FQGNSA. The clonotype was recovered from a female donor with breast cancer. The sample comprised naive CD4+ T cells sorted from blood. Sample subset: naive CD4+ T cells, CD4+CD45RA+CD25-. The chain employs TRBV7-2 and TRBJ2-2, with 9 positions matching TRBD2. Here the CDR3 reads CASTPAGGVAGELFF. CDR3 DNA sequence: TGTGCCAGCACCCCGGCGGGGGGGGTGGCCGGGGAGCTGTTTTTT.